The clone carrying this T cell receptor (beta chain) was counted a single time. The antigen is undetermined. The table came from immunoSEQ multiplex PCR; TCRdb's copy has only in-frame clones and leaves some out. This table holds about 24,000 clones, 65% to 90% found once. V lost 2 bases to trimming and J lost 3 bases, with 9 bases between them. The germline V gene has CDR1 SGHDT and CDR2 YYEEEE. The CDR3 runs 14 residues. The sample comes from a study of OX40 agonist ivuxolimab in advanced cancers. The wider study: Recorded diagnoses for dose-escalation patients were hepatocellular carcinoma, melanoma, renal cell or head and neck cancer. From about 23 to 85 years was the age range, with a mean of roughly 59 years, and around 83% were male.

The study's findings and limits: Expanded peripheral T cell antigen specificity was not determined. Fewer expanded clones were found on average in CD4+ than in CD8+ T cells.

The specimen was CD4+ or CD8+ T cells sorted from blood, collected in a trial of the OX40 agonist ivuxolimab. The TCR originated in an adult with an advanced solid tumor such as melanoma, head and neck, liver or kidney cancer. This chain connects TRBV5-6 to TRBJ1-5; no definite D call. The CDR3 sequence: CASSLWHLNQPQHF. DNA of the CDR3: TGTGCCAGCAGCTTATGGCACCTCAATCAGCCCCAGCATTTT.